This TCR beta chain was observed in a study of T cell responses to AZD1222 COVID-19 vaccine. Clones were sequenced by immunoSEQ multiplex PCR, and TCRdb holds only the in-frame ones, with some missing. The sample includes approximately 140,000 clones, approximately 94% seen only once; the top ten take around 5.4%. V dropped 0 bases and J dropped 8 bases, with 10 bases sitting between them. The CDR3 loop spans 13 amino acids. CDR1 SGHVS and CDR2 FQNEAQ come from the germline V gene. Whole-study results and caveats: Donor demographics were predominantly white British with a female majority; clonal diversity may be underestimated. Repertoire collection took place solely once the T cell response had peaked.

On this clone: Its antigen is unknown.

The sequences come from peripheral blood, collected on day 0 of AZD1222 vaccination. The rearrangement links TRBV7-8 to TRBJ1-2, with unresolved D. The TCR was taken from an adult in good health. CDR3 DNA sequence: TGTGCCAGCAGCTTAGCATCGGGTTACGGCTACACCTTC. It codes for CASSLASGYGYTF.